A selection of T cell receptor beta chains follows, all from one sample in a study of multiple sclerosis patients with progressive multifocal leukoencephalopathy. The table came from immunoSEQ multiplex PCR; TCRdb's copy has only in-frame clones and leaves some out. The sample contains 25,000 to 35,000 clones, roughly nine tenths of which appear only once. The material was PBMCs, obtained from a patient treated with natalizumab. Every receptor here comes from a human donor with progressive multifocal leukoencephalopathy. Each CDR3 is given with its conserved first and last residue. The D gene is left open where the match is weak. Clone size is shown for a subset of rows, as once, few, many or a class of expanded clone.

j_gene: TRBJ2-1
d_gene: TRBD2
v_gene: TRBV5-1
abundance: -
CDR3nt: TGCGCCAGCAGCTCAGCTAGCGGCACTTACAATGAGCAGTTCTTC
CDR3aa: CASSSASGTYNEQFF

j_gene: TRBJ1-2
d_gene: TRBD1
v_gene: TRBV5-5
abundance: -
CDR3nt: TGTGCCAGCAGGGAGGGACAGGGGCTAGCTGGCTACACCTTC
CDR3aa: CASREGQGLAGYTF

j_gene: TRBJ1-2
d_gene: TRBD1
v_gene: TRBV19
abundance: once
CDR3nt: TGTGCCAGTAGTAGAGACAGGGGGCAGAACTATGGCTACACCTTC
CDR3aa: CASSRDRGQNYGYTF

j_gene: TRBJ2-7
d_gene: -
v_gene: TRBV9
abundance: -
CDR3nt: TGTGCCAGCAGCGCCGGATGGACAGCTGATTACGAGCAGTACTTC
CDR3aa: CASSAGWTADYEQYF

j_gene: TRBJ1-1
d_gene: -
v_gene: TRBV29-1
abundance: -
CDR3nt: TGCAACGCCGGTCGAACCGGGGACACTGAAGCTTTCTTT
CDR3aa: CNAGRTGDTEAFF

j_gene: TRBJ2-7
d_gene: TRBD2
v_gene: TRBV6-5
abundance: -
CDR3nt: TGTGCCAGCAGCGGACTAGCGGACTACGAGCAGTACTTC
CDR3aa: CASSGLADYEQYF

j_gene: TRBJ1-6
d_gene: -
v_gene: TRBV5-6
abundance: -
CDR3nt: TGTGCCAGCAGCTTGCTGAATTCACCCCTCCACTTT
CDR3aa: CASSLLNSPLHF

j_gene: TRBJ2-3
d_gene: TRBD2
v_gene: TRBV19
abundance: -
CDR3nt: TGTGCCAGTAGTCGAAGACTAGCGGGAGGGCCCAGCACAGATACGCAGTATTTT
CDR3aa: CASSRRLAGGPSTDTQYF

j_gene: TRBJ2-7
d_gene: TRBD2
v_gene: TRBV7-9
abundance: -
CDR3nt: TGTGCCAGCAGCACCTCGGCGGGGGGGACACCGTACGAGCAGTACTTC
CDR3aa: CASSTSAGGTPYEQYF

j_gene: TRBJ1-2
d_gene: -
v_gene: TRBV7-2
abundance: -
CDR3nt: TGTGCCAGCAGCTTTGGCAGGGAAAGGGGCTATGGCTACACCTTC
CDR3aa: CASSFGRERGYGYTF